Listed below are T cell receptor beta chains from one sample, sequenced in a study of T cell responses to AZD1222 COVID-19 vaccine. Assay: immunoSEQ multiplex PCR; the TCRdb copy retains only in-frame clones and omits some. The table lists more than 80,000 clones, over 75% of them singletons. Here the sequenced sample was peripheral blood, taken on day 0 of AZD1222 vaccination. These receptors all come from an adult in good health. The CDR3 runs from the conserved cysteine through the conserved F or W. D genes are given only for firm matches. Clone size is given for some rows only: seen once, a few or many times, or a class if the clone is expanded.

size	D	V	J	CDR3	DNA
.	TRBD2	TRBV7-3	TRBJ2-3	CASSSLAGGTDTQYF	TGTGCCAGCAGCTCCCTAGCGGGAGGCACAGATACGCAGTATTTT
.	TRBD1	TRBV9	TRBJ1-1	CASSVGGQGGEAFF	TGTGCCAGCAGCGTAGGTGGACAGGGCGGGGAAGCTTTCTTT
.	TRBD1	TRBV4-3	TRBJ1-5	CATVTGFQPQHF	TGCGCCACCGTGACAGGGTTCCAGCCCCAGCATTTT
.	.	TRBV28	TRBJ2-1	CASANFNEQFF	TGTGCCAGCGCTAATTTCAATGAGCAGTTCTTC
.	.	TRBV13	TRBJ1-3	CASSSRRGRISGNTIYF	TGTGCCAGCAGCTCCCGGCGCGGACGGATCTCTGGAAACACCATATATTTT
few	.	TRBV14	TRBJ2-6	CASGSGANVLTF	TGTGCCAGCGGCTCTGGGGCCAACGTCCTGACTTTC
once	TRBD1	TRBV5-1	TRBJ1-1	CASSLEGQGTEAFF	TGCGCCAGCAGCTTGGAGGGACAGGGGACTGAAGCTTTCTTT
once	.	TRBV12-3/TRBV12-4	TRBJ2-1	CASSMGPYNEQFF	TGTGCCAGCAGTATGGGACCATACAATGAGCAGTTCTTC
.	.	TRBV18	TRBJ1-1	CASRIREAENTEAFF	TGTGCCAGCCGAATACGGGAGGCAGAGAACACTGAAGCTTTCTTT
.	TRBD1	TRBV5-1	TRBJ2-5	CASSSTGGPQETQYF	TGCGCCAGCAGCTCGACAGGGGGGCCTCAAGAGACCCAGTACTTC
.	.	TRBV28	TRBJ1-3	CASSLSSGNTIYF	TGTGCCAGCAGTTTATCTTCTGGAAACACCATATATTTT
.	.	TRBV6-2/TRBV6-3	TRBJ2-3	CASSLRTPSRTDTQYF	TGTGCCAGCAGTCTCCGGACCCCATCTCGCACAGATACGCAGTATTTT
.	.	TRBV28	TRBJ2-7	CATASGVGEQYF	TGTGCCACCGCTTCGGGGGTGGGAGAGCAGTACTTC
.	.	TRBV6-5	TRBJ2-5	CASRGLDTGETQYF	TGTGCCAGCAGGGGACTGGATACGGGGGAGACCCAGTACTTC
once	TRBD2	TRBV24-1	TRBJ2-1	CATSGTSGRALVFNEQFF	TGTGCCACTAGTGGGACTAGCGGGAGGGCCTTGGTTTTCAATGAGCAGTTCTTC
.	TRBD1	TRBV28	TRBJ2-1	CASSSGGTGAYNEQFF	TGTGCCAGCTCCTCAGGCGGGACAGGGGCCTACAATGAGCAGTTCTTC
.	.	TRBV6-5	TRBJ1-1	CASSPRHKNTEAFF	TGTGCCAGCAGTCCCCGACATAAGAACACTGAAGCTTTCTTT
.	.	TRBV27	TRBJ1-5	CASSSHGAPSPQHF	TGTGCCAGCAGTTCTCACGGGGCGCCCTCGCCCCAGCATTTT
.	.	TRBV9	TRBJ1-5	CASSSWDNNQPQHF	TGTGCCAGCAGCTCTTGGGACAATAATCAGCCCCAGCATTTT
.	TRBD2	TRBV29-1	TRBJ2-1	CSAGASGRAGSYNEQFF	TGCAGCGCTGGGGCAAGCGGGAGGGCCGGCTCCTACAATGAGCAGTTCTTC
once	.	TRBV3-1/TRBV3-2	TRBJ2-7	CASSQDRVSGSYEQYF	TGTGCCAGCAGCCAAGACCGGGTGTCGGGCTCCTACGAGCAGTACTTC
.	.	TRBV5-1	TRBJ2-7	CASSPRQDYYEQYF	TGCGCCAGCAGCCCCCGACAGGATTACTACGAGCAGTACTTC
.	.	TRBV7-2	TRBJ1-2	CASSSGGMGGYTF	TGTGCCAGCAGCTCCGGGGGAATGGGAGGCTACACCTTC
.	.	TRBV24-1	TRBJ2-2	CATSDPQGQGFTGELFF	TGTGCCACCAGTGACCCCCAGGGGCAGGGCTTCACCGGGGAGCTGTTTTTT
.	.	TRBV18	TRBJ2-2	CASSLQGLTGELFF	TGTGCCAGCTCGTTACAGGGATTAACCGGGGAGCTGTTTTTT
.	TRBD2	TRBV10-3	TRBJ2-3	CAISDPAGGADTQYF	TGTGCCATCAGTGACCCAGCGGGAGGGGCAGATACGCAGTATTTT
.	TRBD2	TRBV28	TRBJ2-1	CASSSGGLAGDFEQFF	TGTGCCAGCAGTTCGGGGGGACTAGCGGGAGATTTTGAGCAGTTCTTC
few	.	TRBV5-4	TRBJ2-7	CASSLVGGNEQYF	TGTGCCAGCAGCTTGGTAGGAGGGAACGAGCAGTACTTC
.	.	TRBV4-2	TRBJ2-3	CASSQDAAGSTDTQYF	TGTGCCAGCAGCCAAGATGCCGCGGGTAGCACAGATACGCAGTATTTT
.	.	TRBV2	TRBJ1-5	CASAPQGGSLFNQPQHF	TGTGCCAGCGCCCCCCAAGGAGGGAGTCTTTTCAATCAGCCCCAGCATTTT
.	TRBD1	TRBV19	TRBJ1-2	CASRTTGTANYGYTF	TGTGCCAGTAGGACAACTGGGACAGCTAACTATGGCTACACCTTC
.	.	TRBV3-1/TRBV3-2	TRBJ1-5	CASSQVGSPNQPQHF	TGTGCCAGCAGCCAAGTCGGAAGCCCCAATCAGCCCCAGCATTTT
.	.	TRBV19	TRBJ1-1	CASSIGGARGTEAFF	TGTGCCAGTAGTATAGGGGGGGCCAGAGGCACTGAAGCTTTCTTT
.	.	TRBV2	TRBJ2-7	CASSDPGRSSYEQYF	TGTGCCAGCAGTGACCCGGGACGGAGCTCCTACGAGCAGTACTTC
.	TRBD1	TRBV7-8	TRBJ2-5	CASSYLGTGLLSETQYF	TGTGCCAGCAGCTATCTCGGGACAGGTCTTCTTTCCGAGACCCAGTACTTC
.	TRBD1	TRBV28	TRBJ1-5	CASRRQGPNQPQHF	TGTGCCAGCAGGCGACAGGGGCCCAATCAGCCCCAGCATTTT
.	.	TRBV19	TRBJ2-7	CASSIDLDPYEQYF	TGTGCCAGTAGTATAGATCTCGACCCCTACGAGCAGTACTTC
.	.	TRBV5-1	TRBJ1-1	CASSVVENTEAFF	TGCGCCAGCAGCGTGGTCGAGAACACTGAAGCTTTCTTT
once	.	TRBV5-8	TRBJ2-5	CASSFQSGHSQETQYF	TGTGCCAGCAGCTTTCAATCCGGACACTCGCAAGAGACCCAGTACTTC
.	.	TRBV7-9	TRBJ2-3	CASSLEKGGADTQYF	TGTGCCAGCAGCTTAGAGAAGGGGGGGGCAGATACGCAGTATTTT
.	.	TRBV2	TRBJ1-1	CASRSQANTEAFF	TGTGCCAGCAGATCACAGGCGAACACTGAAGCTTTCTTT
few	TRBD2	TRBV28	TRBJ2-2	CASSLGSGYGGELFF	TGTGCCAGCAGTTTGGGTAGCGGGTACGGCGGGGAGCTGTTTTTT
.	TRBD1	TRBV27	TRBJ2-7	CASSRGQTYEQYF	TGTGCCAGCAGTCGGGGACAGACCTACGAGCAGTACTTC
.	.	TRBV28	TRBJ1-6	CASSLGAFPNNSPLHF	TGTGCCAGCAGTTTAGGCGCGTTTCCGAATAATTCACCCCTCCACTTT
.	TRBD1	TRBV27	TRBJ1-5	CASRPDRSNQPQHF	TGTGCCAGCAGACCGGACAGGAGCAATCAGCCCCAGCATTTT
.	.	TRBV5-1	TRBJ2-1	CASSLEHRRGNEQFF	TGCGCCAGCAGCTTGGAACATCGGAGGGGAAATGAGCAGTTCTTC
few	TRBD1	TRBV27	TRBJ1-2	CASSLSGTEYGYTF	TGTGCCAGCAGTTTATCGGGGACAGAATATGGCTACACCTTC
once	.	TRBV25-1	TRBJ1-2	CASSGLAGTLYGYTF	TGTGCCAGCAGTGGGTTAGCCGGTACTCTCTATGGCTACACCTTC
.	.	TRBV30	TRBJ2-3	CAWTDSSDTQYF	TGTGCCTGGACGGACAGCTCAGATACGCAGTATTTT
.	TRBD1	TRBV28	TRBJ2-7	CASSADRTSDEQYF	TGTGCCAGCAGCGCGGACAGGACATCCGACGAGCAGTACTTC
.	.	TRBV27	TRBJ2-1	CASSWGDSYNEQFF	TGTGCCAGCAGTTGGGGGGACTCCTACAATGAGCAGTTCTTC
once	TRBD2	TRBV4-2	TRBJ2-1	CASSRRLADNEQFF	TGTGCCAGCAGCCGCCGACTAGCGGACAATGAGCAGTTCTTC
.	.	TRBV27	TRBJ1-1	CASSSGLREAFF	TGTGCCAGCAGTTCAGGCCTCAGGGAAGCTTTCTTT
.	TRBD1	TRBV3-1/TRBV3-2	TRBJ1-3	CASSPRGVGGNTIYF	TGTGCCAGCAGCCCCAGGGGGGTAGGTGGAAACACCATATATTTT